This TCR beta chain was sequenced during a study of T cell responses to AZD1222 COVID-19 vaccine. Sequencing used immunoSEQ multiplex PCR; TCRdb keeps in-frame clones, though not all of them. The table lists 100,000 to 150,000 clones, more than 70% of them singletons. On this clone: The antigen is unknown.

General study findings and limits: Rises in breadth and depth of Spike-specific TCRs came after two AZD1222 doses.

V was pared by 6 bases and J by 4 bases, with 10 bases of the junction left unmatched. CDR3 length equals 15 residues. Germline CDR1 reads MNHEY; CDR2 reads SVGAGI. This specimen was peripheral blood, taken on day 0 of AZD1222 vaccination. The chain combines TRBV6-5 with TRBJ2-3, with TRBD2 identical over 7 bases. The clonotype comes from an adult in good health. The CDR3 nucleotides are TGTGCCAGCAGACGCGCTGACGGGGGGTCAGATACGCAGTATTTT. Translation gives CASRRADGGSDTQYF.